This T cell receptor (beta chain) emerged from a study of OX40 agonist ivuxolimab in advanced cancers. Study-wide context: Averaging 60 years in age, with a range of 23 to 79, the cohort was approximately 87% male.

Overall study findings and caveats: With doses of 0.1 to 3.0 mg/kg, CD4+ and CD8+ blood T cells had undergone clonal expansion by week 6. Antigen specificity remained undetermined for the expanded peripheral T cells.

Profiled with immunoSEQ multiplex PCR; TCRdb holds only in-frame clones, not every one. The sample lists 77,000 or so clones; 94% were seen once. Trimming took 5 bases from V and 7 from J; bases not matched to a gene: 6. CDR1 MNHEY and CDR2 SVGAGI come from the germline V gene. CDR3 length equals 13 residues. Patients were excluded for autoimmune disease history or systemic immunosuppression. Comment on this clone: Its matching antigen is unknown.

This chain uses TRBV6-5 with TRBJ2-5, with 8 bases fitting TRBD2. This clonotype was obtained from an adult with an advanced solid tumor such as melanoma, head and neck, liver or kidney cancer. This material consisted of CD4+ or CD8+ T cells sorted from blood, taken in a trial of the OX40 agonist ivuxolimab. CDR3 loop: CASSRGGPSTQYF. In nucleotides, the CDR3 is TGTGCCAGCAGTCGCGGGGGGCCGTCGACCCAGTACTTC.